The clone carrying this T cell receptor (beta chain) was recorded at least ten times. Its antigen is not identified. This sequence may be a read error, since a much larger clone differs from it by one base. TCRdb re-analysed the 5' RACE reads in MiXCR, keeping a single row per CDR3 protein. The data contain 81,000 or so distinct CDR3 sequences, less than 5.5% of them singletons. The CDR3 consists of 13 residues. V dropped 3 bases and J dropped 0 bases, with 6 bases sitting between them. Germline V gives CDR1 DFQATT, CDR2 SNEGSKA (reference sequence). This sample stems from a study of neurological immune-mediated disorders. Study results and limitations: Across subjects, expanded clones had no CDR3 amino acid sequences in common, pointing to private repertoires in all groups. Among 34 multiple sclerosis patients, 18 had repertoires that phylogenetic grouping placed in one related-CDR3 cluster, a possible signature.

Material: PBMCs. The rearrangement links TRBV20-1 to TRBJ2-1, with TRBD2 as a possible D gene (6 bases). The clonotype comes from a woman in her thirties with multiple sclerosis. CDR3 loop: CSASGSSYNEQFF. The CDR3 nucleotides are TGCAGTGCTAGCGGGAGCTCCTACAATGAGCAGTTCTTC.